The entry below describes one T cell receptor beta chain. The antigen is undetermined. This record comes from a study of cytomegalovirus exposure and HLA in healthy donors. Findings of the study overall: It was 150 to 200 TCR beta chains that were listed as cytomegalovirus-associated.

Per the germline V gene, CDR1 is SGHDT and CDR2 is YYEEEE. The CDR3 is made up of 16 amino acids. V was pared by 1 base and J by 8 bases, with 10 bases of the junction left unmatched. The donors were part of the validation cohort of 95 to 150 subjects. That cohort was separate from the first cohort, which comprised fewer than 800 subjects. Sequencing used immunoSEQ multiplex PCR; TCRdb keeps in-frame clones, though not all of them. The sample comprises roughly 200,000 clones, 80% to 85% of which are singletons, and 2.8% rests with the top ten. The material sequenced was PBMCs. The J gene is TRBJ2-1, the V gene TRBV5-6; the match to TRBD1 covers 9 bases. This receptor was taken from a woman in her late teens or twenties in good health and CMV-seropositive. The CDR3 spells CASSLIRGQGRDEQFF. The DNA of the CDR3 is TGTGCCAGCAGCTTGATACGTGGACAGGGGAGAGATGAGCAGTTCTTC.